The clone carrying this T cell receptor (beta chain) was observed a few times. The antigen is undetermined. The data were taken from a study of identical twins. A universal primer site was created by template switching, with the cDNA bearing unique molecular identifiers. From the 5' RACE reads, TCRdb called clonotypes with MiXCR, one entry per CDR3 protein. The sample includes approximately 550,000 distinct CDR3 sequences, under 25% of them seen just once. The CDR3 has 14 amino acids. V gave up 11 bases and J gave up 6 bases; unmatched junction bases: 13. General observations from the study: Twin sharing of out-of-frame TCR alpha was underestimated by models in monozygotic pairs. Fewer insertions were carried by abundant cord blood beta clonotypes, but none was seen in memory repertoires.

This sample was shared with a second study, whose subject was yellow fever vaccine responses in identical twins.

This chain joins TRBV12-3 or TRBV12-4 and TRBJ2-1; the match to TRBD2 covers 7 bases. The sequencing sample was made of CD4+ T cells sorted from blood. This TCR was recovered from a woman under 30 in good health. CDR3 protein: CACQTGLFPNEQFF. The CDR3 DNA reads as TGTGCCTGCCAGACGGGACTATTCCCCAATGAGCAGTTCTTC.